This T cell receptor beta chain was sequenced in a study of cytomegalovirus exposure and HLA in healthy donors. The PCR contained 60 Vbeta and 13 Jbeta primers. The assay was immunoSEQ multiplex PCR, and TCRdb's table has in-frame clones only and misses some. In the table there are about 120,000 clones, around 81% of which are singletons. For this clone: Its specificity is not known.

Overall study findings and caveats: CMV antigen specificity of a few CMV-associated chains was confirmed in vitro. Later analysis identified 15,000 to 20,000 TCR beta sequences associated with HLA alleles, using a false discovery rate threshold of 0.05. More clonal expansion characterized HLA-associated TCR beta chains than equally common others in a later analysis.

The TCR comes from a woman aged 25 to 39 in good health and CMV-seronegative. Sequencing was carried out using PBMCs.

This chain's CDR3 is CASSLVPANTDTQYF. The CDR3, as DNA: TGTGCCAGCAGCTTGGTTCCCGCTAACACAGATACGCAGTATTTT. The chain carries TRBV7-2 and TRBJ2-3; D remains unclear. CDR1 SGHTA and CDR2 FQGNSA come from the germline V gene. Trimming removed 3 bases from V and 2 bases from J, with 12 bases in between. CDR3 length: 15 amino acids.